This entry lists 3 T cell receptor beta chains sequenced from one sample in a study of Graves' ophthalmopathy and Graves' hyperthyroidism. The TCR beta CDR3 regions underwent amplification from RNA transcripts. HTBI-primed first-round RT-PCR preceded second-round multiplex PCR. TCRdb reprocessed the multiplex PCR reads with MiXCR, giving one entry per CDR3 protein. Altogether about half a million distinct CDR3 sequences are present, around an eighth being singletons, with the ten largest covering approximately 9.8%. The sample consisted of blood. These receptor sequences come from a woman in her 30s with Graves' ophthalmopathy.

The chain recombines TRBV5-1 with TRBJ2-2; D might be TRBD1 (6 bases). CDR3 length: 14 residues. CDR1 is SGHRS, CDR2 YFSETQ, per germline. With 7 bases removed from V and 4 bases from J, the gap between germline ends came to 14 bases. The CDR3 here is CASGDTGSTGELFF. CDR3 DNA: TGCGCCAGCGGAGACACAGGGAGCACCGGGGAGCTGTTTTTT.

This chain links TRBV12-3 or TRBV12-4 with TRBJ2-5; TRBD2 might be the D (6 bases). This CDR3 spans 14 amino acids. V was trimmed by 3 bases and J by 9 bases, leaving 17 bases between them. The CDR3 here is CASSFPSRRGSQYF. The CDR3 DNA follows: TGTGCCAGCAGTTTCCCCTCCCGTCGGGGGTCCCAGTACTTC.

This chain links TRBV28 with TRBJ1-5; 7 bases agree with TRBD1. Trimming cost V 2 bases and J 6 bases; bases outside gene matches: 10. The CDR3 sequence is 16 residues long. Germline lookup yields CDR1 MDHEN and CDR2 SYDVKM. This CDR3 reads CASSLRGRVISQPQHF. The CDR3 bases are TGTGCCAGCAGTTTAAGGGGGCGCGTAATATCTCAGCCCCAGCATTTT.